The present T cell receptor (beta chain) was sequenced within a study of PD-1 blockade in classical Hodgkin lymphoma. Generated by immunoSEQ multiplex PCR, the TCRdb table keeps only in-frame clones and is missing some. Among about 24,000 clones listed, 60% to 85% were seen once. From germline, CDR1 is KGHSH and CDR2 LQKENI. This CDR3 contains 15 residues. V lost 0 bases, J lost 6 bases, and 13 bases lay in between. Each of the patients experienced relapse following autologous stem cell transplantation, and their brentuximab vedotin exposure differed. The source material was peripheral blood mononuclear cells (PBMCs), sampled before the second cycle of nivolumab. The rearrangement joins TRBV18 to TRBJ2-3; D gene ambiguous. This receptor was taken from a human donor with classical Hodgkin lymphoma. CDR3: CASSPPPAPGDTQYF. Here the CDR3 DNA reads TGTGCCAGCTCACCACCGCCGGCTCCAGGCGATACGCAGTATTTT. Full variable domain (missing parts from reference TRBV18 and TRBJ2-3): NAGVMQNPRHLVRRRGQEARLRCSPMKGHSHVYWYRQLPEEGLKFMVYLQKENIIDESGMPKERFSAEFPKEGPSILRIQQVVRGDSAAYFCASSPPPAPGDTQYFGPGTRLTVL.